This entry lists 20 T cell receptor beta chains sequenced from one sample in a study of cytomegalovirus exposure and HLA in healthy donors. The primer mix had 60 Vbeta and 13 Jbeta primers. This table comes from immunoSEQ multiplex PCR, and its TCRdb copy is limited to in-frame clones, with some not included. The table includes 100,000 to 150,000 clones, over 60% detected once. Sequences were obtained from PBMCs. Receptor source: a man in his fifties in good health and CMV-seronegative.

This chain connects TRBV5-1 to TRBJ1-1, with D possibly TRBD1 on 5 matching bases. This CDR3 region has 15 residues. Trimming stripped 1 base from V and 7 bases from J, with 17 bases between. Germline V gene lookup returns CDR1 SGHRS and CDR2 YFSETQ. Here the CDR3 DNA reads TGCGCCAGCAGCTTGTTAGTTAGGGTCGGGGGTGAAGCTTTCTTT. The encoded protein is CASSLLVRVGGEAFF. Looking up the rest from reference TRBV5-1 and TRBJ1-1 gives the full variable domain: KAGVTQTPRYLIKTRGQQVTLSCSPISGHRSVSWYQQTPGQGLQFLFEYFSETQRNKGNFPGRFSGRQFSNSRSEMNVSTLELGDSALYLCASSLLVRVGGEAFFGQGTRLTVV.

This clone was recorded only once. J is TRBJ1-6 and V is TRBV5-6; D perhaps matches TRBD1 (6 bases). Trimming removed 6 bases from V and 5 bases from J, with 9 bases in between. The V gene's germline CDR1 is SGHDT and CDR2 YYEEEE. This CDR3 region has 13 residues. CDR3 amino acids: CASNNRDNSPLHF. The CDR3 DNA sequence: TGTGCCAGCAACAACAGGGATAATTCACCCCTCCACTTT.

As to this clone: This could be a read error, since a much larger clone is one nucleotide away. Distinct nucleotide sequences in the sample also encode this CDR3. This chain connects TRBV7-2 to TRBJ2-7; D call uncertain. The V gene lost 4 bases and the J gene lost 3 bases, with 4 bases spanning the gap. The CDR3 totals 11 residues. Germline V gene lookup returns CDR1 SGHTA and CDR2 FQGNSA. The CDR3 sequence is CASSSYYEQYF. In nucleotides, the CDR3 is TGTGCCAGCAGCTCCTACTACGAGCAGTACTTC.

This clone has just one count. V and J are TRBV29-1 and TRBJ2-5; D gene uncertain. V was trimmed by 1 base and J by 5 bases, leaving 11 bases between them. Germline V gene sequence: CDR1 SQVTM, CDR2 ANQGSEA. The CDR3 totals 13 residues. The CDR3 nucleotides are TGCAGCGTTGAAGTTTCGGGTCGGGAGACCCAGTACTTC. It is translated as CSVEVSGRETQYF.

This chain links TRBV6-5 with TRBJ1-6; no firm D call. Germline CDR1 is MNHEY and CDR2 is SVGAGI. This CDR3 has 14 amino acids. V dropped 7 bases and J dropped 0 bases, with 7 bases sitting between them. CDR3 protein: CASNPGSYNSPLHF. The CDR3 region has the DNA TGTGCCAGCAATCCAGGCTCCTATAATTCACCCCTCCACTTT.

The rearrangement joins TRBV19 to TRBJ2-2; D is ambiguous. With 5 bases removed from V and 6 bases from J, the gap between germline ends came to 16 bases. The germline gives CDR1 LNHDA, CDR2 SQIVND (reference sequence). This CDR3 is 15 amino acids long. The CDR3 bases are TGTGCCAGTAGTCGTAGTCTCCCGTATCCCGGGGAGCTGTTTTTT. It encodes CASSRSLPYPGELFF.

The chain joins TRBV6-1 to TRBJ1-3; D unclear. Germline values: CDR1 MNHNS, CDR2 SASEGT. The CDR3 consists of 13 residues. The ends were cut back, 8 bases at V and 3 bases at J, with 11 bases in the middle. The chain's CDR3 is CASGTGFGNTIYF. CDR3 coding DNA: TGTGCCAGCGGTACGGGTTTTGGAAACACCATATATTTT.

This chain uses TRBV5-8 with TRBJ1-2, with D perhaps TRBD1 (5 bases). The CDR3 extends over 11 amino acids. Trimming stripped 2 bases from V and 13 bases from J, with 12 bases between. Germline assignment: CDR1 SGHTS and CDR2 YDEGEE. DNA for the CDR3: TGTGCCAGCAGCTTAAGGGGTAGCAGCACCTTC. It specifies CASSLRGSSTF.

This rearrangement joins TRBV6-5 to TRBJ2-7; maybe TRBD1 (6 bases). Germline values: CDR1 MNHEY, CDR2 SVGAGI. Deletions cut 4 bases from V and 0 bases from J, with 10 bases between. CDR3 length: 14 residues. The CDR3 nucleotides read TGTGCCAGCAGTTGGACAGCGAGCTCCTACGAGCAGTACGTC. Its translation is CASSWTASSYEQYV.

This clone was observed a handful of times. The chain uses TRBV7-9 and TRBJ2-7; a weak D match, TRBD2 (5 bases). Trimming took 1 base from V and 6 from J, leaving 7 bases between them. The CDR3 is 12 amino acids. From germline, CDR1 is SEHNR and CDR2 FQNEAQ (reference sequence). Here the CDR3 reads CASSLEAGEQYV. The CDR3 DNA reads TGTGCCAGCAGCTTAGAGGCGGGCGAGCAGTACGTC.

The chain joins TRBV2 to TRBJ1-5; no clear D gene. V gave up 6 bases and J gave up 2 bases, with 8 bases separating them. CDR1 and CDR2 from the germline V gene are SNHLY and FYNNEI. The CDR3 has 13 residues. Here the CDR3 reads CASRSQGNQPQHF. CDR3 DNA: TGTGCCAGCAGGAGTCAGGGCAATCAGCCCCAGCATTTT.

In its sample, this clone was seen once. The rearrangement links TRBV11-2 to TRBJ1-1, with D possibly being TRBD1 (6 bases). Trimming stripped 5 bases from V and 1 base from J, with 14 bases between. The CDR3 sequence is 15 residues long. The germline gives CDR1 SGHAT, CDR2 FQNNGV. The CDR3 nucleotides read TGTGCCAGCAGCGTGACAGGTGGCTCGAACACTGAAGCTTTCTTT. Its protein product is CASSVTGGSNTEAFF.

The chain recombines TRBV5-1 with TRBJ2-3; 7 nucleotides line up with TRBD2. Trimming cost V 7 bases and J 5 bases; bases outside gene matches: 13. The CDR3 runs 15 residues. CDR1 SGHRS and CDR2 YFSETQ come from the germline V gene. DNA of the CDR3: TGCGCCAGCGCAAGGTCTGCTAGCGGTGGAGATACGCAGTATTTT. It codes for CASARSASGGDTQYF. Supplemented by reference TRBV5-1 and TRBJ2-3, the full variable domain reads KAGVTQTPRYLIKTRGQQVTLSCSPISGHRSVSWYQQTPGQGLQFLFEYFSETQRNKGNFPGRFSGRQFSNSRSEMNVSTLELGDSALYLCASARSASGGDTQYFGPGTRLTVL.

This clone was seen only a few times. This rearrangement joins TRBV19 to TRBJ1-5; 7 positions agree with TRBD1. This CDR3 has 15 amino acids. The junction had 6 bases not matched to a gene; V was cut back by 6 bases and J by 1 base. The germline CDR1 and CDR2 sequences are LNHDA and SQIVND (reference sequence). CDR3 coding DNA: TGTGCCAGTAGGTTTAACAGGGGAAGCAATCAGCCCCAGCATTTT. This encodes CASRFNRGSNQPQHF. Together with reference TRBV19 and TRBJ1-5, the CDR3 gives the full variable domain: DGGITQSPKYLFRKEGQNVTLSCEQNLNHDAMYWYRQDPGQGLRLIYYSQIVNDFQKGDIAEGYSVSREKKESFPLTVTSAQKNPTAFYLCASRFNRGSNQPQHFGDGTRLSIL.

This CDR3 reads CASSGQYPNSGNTIYF. CDR3 coding DNA: TGTGCCAGCAGTGGACAGTACCCCAACTCTGGAAACACCATATATTTT. J is TRBJ1-3 and V is TRBV6-1; TRBD1 might be the D (5 bases). Germline CDR1 MNHNS, CDR2 SASEGT. V shed 4 bases and J shed 0 bases, with 13 bases lying between them. This CDR3 comprises 16 residues.

The CDR3 DNA follows: TGTGCCAGCAGCCGCGACCCGGGACAGGGGTCTTACGAGCAGTACTTC. Protein product: CASSRDPGQGSYEQYF. J is TRBJ2-7 and V is TRBV5-8; TRBD1 aligns across 10 bases. CDR1 and CDR2 from the germline V gene are SGHTS and YDEGEE. V dropped 4 bases and J dropped 4; count of bases not matched to a gene: 11. This CDR3 has 16 residues.

In DNA, the CDR3 is TGTGCCAGTAGAGCCCAAGGACGGGACAGGGGTCCTTTCACCTACAATGAGCAGTTCTTC. The encoded protein is CASRAQGRDRGPFTYNEQFF. This chain links TRBV19 with TRBJ2-1; 10 bases are a match to TRBD1. The germline V gene has CDR1 LNHDA and CDR2 SQIVND (reference sequence). J gave up 2 bases and V 6 bases, and 19 bases lay outside the gene matches. This CDR3 region has 20 residues.

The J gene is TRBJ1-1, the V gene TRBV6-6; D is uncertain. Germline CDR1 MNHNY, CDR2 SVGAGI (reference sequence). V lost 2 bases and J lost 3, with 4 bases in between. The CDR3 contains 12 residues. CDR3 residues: CASSYPYTEAFF. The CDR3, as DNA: TGTGCCAGCAGTTACCCCTACACTGAAGCTTTCTTT.

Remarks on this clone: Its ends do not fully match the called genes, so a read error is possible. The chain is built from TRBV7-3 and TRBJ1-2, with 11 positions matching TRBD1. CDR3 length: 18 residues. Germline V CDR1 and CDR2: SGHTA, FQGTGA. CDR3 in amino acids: CSSSLRPPGQGANYGYTF. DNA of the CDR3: TGTTCCAGCAGCCTACGGCCCCCGGGACAGGGGGCTAACTATGGCTACACCTTC.

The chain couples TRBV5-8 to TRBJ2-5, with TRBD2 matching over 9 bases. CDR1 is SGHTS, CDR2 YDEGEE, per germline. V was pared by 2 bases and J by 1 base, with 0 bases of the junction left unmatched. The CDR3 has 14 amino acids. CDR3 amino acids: CASSLLAGQETQYF. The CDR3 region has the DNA TGTGCCAGCAGCTTACTAGCGGGCCAAGAGACCCAGTACTTC.